Here is one TCR beta chain with its context. One end of the junction does not line up with germline, which may come from a read error. These data belong to a study of blood T cell repertoires in COVID-19. Study information: Samples taken during acute and convalescent COVID-19 were collected in the United States, Italy and Spain. PBMCs, B-cell-depleted T cells, or T cells were the source of the cDNA or gDNA that made up the material.

Per the original data handling: Amplification with reference gene primers provided the estimates of nucleated cell counts. TCRdb's copy holds only in-frame clones and misses some; the assay was immunoSEQ multiplex PCR. Clone size and the V and J calls come from that table; the DNA yielded D and trimming. The sample contains 90,000 to 120,000 clones, 89% of which appear only once. This receptor was obtained from a man between 35 and 55 years old with active or convalescent COVID-19. Sequenced sample: peripheral blood.

The CDR3 DNA reads as TGTGCCAGCAGCTTGGTGGTACCGGGAGGACGGATCTTC. It codes for CASSLVVPGGRIF. The chain is built from TRBV5-6 and TRBJ2-1; 7 bases are shared with TRBD2. CDR3 size: 13 residues. Germline loops: CDR1 SGHDT, CDR2 YYEEEE.